The 10 T cell receptor beta chains given below trace back to one sample, sequenced in a study of lymphopenia after photon versus proton radiotherapy. The protocol was immunoSEQ multiplex PCR, while the TCRdb copy is restricted to in-frame clones and leaves out a portion. The sample lists roughly 63,000 clones, 84% seen once, with around 2% in the top ten. Material: peripheral blood, obtained from a patient treated with proton-based radiotherapy. The receptor source for this set is a man between 60 and 75 years old with pancreatic cancer.

The chain combines TRBV5-1 with TRBJ1-3; D possibly corresponds to TRBD1 (5 bases). The germline V gene has CDR1 SGHRS and CDR2 YFSETQ. CDR3 size: 14 residues. V lost 6 bases, J lost 0 bases, and 10 bases lay in between. The CDR3 DNA sequence: TGCGCCAGCACCTCAGGGTTCTCTGGAAACACCATATATTTT. As protein: CASTSGFSGNTIYF. The whole variable domain, remainder taken from reference TRBV5-1 and TRBJ1-3, is KAGVTQTPRYLIKTRGQQVTLSCSPISGHRSVSWYQQTPGQGLQFLFEYFSETQRNKGNFPGRFSGRQFSNSRSEMNVSTLELGDSALYLCASTSGFSGNTIYFGEGSWLTVV.

CDR3 in DNA: TGTGCCAGCAGCCAAGTAGCGACAGGGAGTTTTAATGAGCAGTTCTTC. The encoded protein is CASSQVATGSFNEQFF. This rearrangement joins TRBV4-2 to TRBJ2-1; TRBD1 aligns across 7 bases. Germline V gene data show CDR1 as LGHNA and CDR2 as YNFKEQ. The CDR3 contains 16 residues. V lost 1 base, J lost 7 bases, and 10 bases stayed unmatched.

The chain joins TRBV27 to TRBJ1-2, with 7 bases aligning to TRBD1. The germline V gene encodes CDR1 MNHEY and CDR2 SMNVEV (reference sequence). J was trimmed by 8 bases and V by 4 bases; bases with no gene match: 7. This CDR3 has 13 amino acids. CDR3 protein: CASSSRQGRGYTF. For the CDR3, the DNA is TGTGCCAGCAGTTCCCGACAGGGCCGCGGCTACACCTTC.

The chain links TRBV30 to TRBJ1-1, with D unresolved. V lost 1 base, J lost 4 bases, and 10 bases lay in between. The CDR3 is made up of 13 amino acids. CDR1 GTSNPN and CDR2 SVGIG come from the germline V gene (reference sequence). The CDR3 sequence: CAWSAQVSTEAFF. The CDR3 DNA sequence: TGTGCCTGGAGTGCCCAGGTTAGCACTGAAGCTTTCTTT.

In regard to this clone: Other DNA sequences in the sample encode the same CDR3. The rearrangement uses TRBV5-1 and TRBJ2-1; D gene uncertain. The CDR3 spans 15 residues. Germline lookup yields CDR1 SGHRS and CDR2 YFSETQ. Trimming pared 0 bases from V and 1 base from J, leaving 8 bases between. As DNA, the CDR3 is TGCGCCAGCAGCTTGGCGGCTAGTTCCTACAATGAGCAGTTCTTC. Translated: CASSLAASSYNEQFF.

The rearrangement uses TRBV7-9 and TRBJ2-1, with a possible D match to TRBD2 (5 bases). Trimming removed 5 bases at V and 4 bases at J, with 15 bases between. This CDR3 spans 15 amino acids. Germline V gene sequence: CDR1 SEHNR, CDR2 FQNEAQ (reference sequence). CDR3 protein: CASSPSQLSYNEQFF. CDR3 coding DNA: TGTGCCAGCAGCCCTAGCCAGTTAAGTTACAATGAGCAGTTCTTC. Combining the CDR3 with reference TRBV7-9 and TRBJ2-1 gives the whole variable domain DTGVSQNPRHKITKRGQNVTFRCDPISEHNRLYWYRQTLGQGPEFLTYFQNEAQLEKSRLLSDRFSAERPKGSFSTLEIQRTEQGDSAMYLCASSPSQLSYNEQFFGPGTRLTVL.

This clone was counted a single time. The chain carries TRBV29-1 and TRBJ2-1; 9 positions match TRBD2. The CDR3 consists of 15 residues. In germline, CDR1 is SQVTM, CDR2 ANQGSEA. Unmatched junction bases numbered 7, after V lost 7 bases and J lost 0 bases. In nucleotides, the CDR3 is TGCAGCGCCGACCCAGCGGGAGGCTCCTACAATGAGCAGTTCTTC. Its translation is CSADPAGGSYNEQFF.

The rearrangement uses TRBV4-1 and TRBJ1-2; D remains ambiguous. The V gene's germline CDR1 is MGHRA and CDR2 YSYEKL. V lost 0 bases, J lost 4 bases, and 9 bases lay in between. The CDR3 length is 14 residues. CDR3 region: CASSQEGQRYGYTF. CDR3 nucleotide sequence: TGCGCCAGCAGCCAAGAAGGTCAGCGCTATGGCTACACCTTC.

In nucleotides, the CDR3 is TGTGCCAGCAGCGTAGTTAGCGGGAGGGAGCAGTACTTC. As protein: CASSVVSGREQYF. The rearrangement joins TRBV9 to TRBJ2-7; TRBD2 matches at 10 bases. CDR1 and CDR2 (germline): SGDLS, YYNGEE. With 0 bases clipped from V and 7 bases from J, the junction kept 1 base outside the gene matches. The CDR3 runs 13 residues.

The chain carries TRBV5-4 and TRBJ2-7, with TRBD1 as a possible D gene (6 bases). The germline V gene has CDR1 SGHNT and CDR2 YYREEE (reference sequence). The CDR3 covers 15 residues. V gave up 3 bases and J gave up 2 bases, with 15 bases separating them. In DNA, the CDR3 is TGTGCCAGCAGCTCTGGAAGGGACATGACCTACGAGCAGTACTTC. It codes for CASSSGRDMTYEQYF. Based on the CDR3 plus reference TRBV5-4 and TRBJ2-7, the full variable domain is ETGVTQSPTHLIKTRGQQVTLRCSSQSGHNTVSWYQQALGQGPQFIFQYYREEENGRGNFPPRFSGLQFPNYSSELNVNALELDDSALYLCASSSGRDMTYEQYFGPGTRLTVT.